This T cell receptor (beta chain) comes out of a study of T cells in localized non-small cell lung cancer. Findings and caveats of the study: Adjacent lung tissue had a median about 60 of the top 100 clones found in the tumor. Elevated blood T cell density was associated with longer overall survival. Only one tumor region was sequenced, so heterogeneity remains possible.

Some clones are missing from TCRdb's copy, which holds only in-frame ones; the method was immunoSEQ multiplex PCR. Among around 54,000 clones listed, 75% to 90% were seen once. Many counts were recorded for this clone. The target antigen is unknown. J lost 4 bases, V lost 4 bases, and 6 bases had no gene match. Germline CDR1 and CDR2: SEHNR and FQNEAQ (reference sequence). The CDR3 length is 15 residues. The clonotype comes from a male donor older than 55 with stage III squamous cell lung carcinoma. Source: peripheral blood, taken before any cancer treatment. The chain employs TRBV7-9 and TRBJ2-7, with 11 nucleotides matching TRBD2. The CDR3 DNA sequence: TGTGCCAGCAGCTGGCCGACTAGCGGGACATACGAGCAGTACTTC. As protein: CASSWPTSGTYEQYF. Variable domain in full (rest from reference TRBV7-9 and TRBJ2-7): DTGVSQNPRHKITKRGQNVTFRCDPISEHNRLYWYRQTLGQGPEFLTYFQNEAQLEKSRLLSDRFSAERPKGSFSTLEIQRTEQGDSAMYLCASSWPTSGTYEQYFGPGTRLTVT.